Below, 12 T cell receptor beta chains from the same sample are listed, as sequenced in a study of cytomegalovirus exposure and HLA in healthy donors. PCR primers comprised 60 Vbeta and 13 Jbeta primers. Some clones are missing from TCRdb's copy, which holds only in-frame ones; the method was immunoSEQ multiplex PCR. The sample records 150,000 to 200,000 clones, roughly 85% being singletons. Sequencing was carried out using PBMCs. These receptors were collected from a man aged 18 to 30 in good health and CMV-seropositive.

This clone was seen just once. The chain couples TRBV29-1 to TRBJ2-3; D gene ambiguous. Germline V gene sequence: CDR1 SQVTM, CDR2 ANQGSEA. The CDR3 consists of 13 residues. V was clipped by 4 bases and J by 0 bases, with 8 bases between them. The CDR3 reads CSVAPLSTDTQYF. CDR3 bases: TGCAGCGTTGCCCCTCTAAGCACAGATACGCAGTATTTT.

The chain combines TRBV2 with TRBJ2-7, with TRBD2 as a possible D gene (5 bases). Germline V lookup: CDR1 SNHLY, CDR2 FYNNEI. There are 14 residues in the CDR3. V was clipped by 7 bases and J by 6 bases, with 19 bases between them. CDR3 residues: CASKAERRSREQYF. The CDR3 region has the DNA TGTGCCAGCAAGGCGGAACGGAGGTCTCGCGAGCAGTACTTC.

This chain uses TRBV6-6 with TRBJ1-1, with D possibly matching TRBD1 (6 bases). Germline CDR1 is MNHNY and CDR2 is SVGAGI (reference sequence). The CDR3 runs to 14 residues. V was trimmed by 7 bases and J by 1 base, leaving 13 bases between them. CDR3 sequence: CASNLRGGNTEAFF. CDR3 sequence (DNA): TGTGCCAGCAACTTAAGGGGGGGGAACACTGAAGCTTTCTTT.

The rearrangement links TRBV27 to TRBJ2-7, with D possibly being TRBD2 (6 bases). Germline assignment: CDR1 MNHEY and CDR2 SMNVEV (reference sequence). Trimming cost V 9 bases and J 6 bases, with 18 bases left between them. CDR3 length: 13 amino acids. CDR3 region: CARGVRGTTEQYF. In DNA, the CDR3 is TGTGCCAGGGGGGTGCGGGGTACTACCGAGCAGTACTTC.

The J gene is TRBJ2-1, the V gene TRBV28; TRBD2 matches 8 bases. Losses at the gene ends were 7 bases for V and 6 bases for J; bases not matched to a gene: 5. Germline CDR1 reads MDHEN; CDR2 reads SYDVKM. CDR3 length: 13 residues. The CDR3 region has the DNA TGTGCCAGCATCAGCGGGAGTCTCAATGAGCAGTTCTTC. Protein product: CASISGSLNEQFF.

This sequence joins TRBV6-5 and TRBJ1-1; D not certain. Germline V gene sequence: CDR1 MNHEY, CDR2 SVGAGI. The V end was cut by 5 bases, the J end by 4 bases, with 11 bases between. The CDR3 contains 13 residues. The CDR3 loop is CASSPHGSTEAFF. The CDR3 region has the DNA TGTGCCAGCAGTCCCCATGGCAGCACTGAAGCTTTCTTT.

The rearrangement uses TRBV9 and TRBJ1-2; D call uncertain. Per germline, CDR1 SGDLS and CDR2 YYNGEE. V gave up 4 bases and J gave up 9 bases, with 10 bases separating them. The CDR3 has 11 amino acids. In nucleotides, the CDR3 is TGTGCCAGCAGCATTCACGGGAGCTACACCTTC. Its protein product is CASSIHGSYTF.

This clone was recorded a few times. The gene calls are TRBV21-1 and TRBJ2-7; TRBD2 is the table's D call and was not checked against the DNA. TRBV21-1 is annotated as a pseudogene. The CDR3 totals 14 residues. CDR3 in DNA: TGTGCCAGCAGCAAAGCGAGGGCTGTTGACGAGCAGTACTTC. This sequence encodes CASSKARAVDEQYF.

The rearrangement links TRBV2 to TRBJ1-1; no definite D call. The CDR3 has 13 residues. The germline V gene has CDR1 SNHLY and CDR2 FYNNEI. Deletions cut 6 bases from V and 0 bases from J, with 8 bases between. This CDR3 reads CASSEEMNTEAFF. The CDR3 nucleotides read TGTGCCAGCAGCGAGGAGATGAACACTGAAGCTTTCTTT. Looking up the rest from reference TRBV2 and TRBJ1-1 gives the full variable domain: EPEVTQTPSHQVTQMGQEVILRCVPISNHLYFYWYRQILGQKVEFLVSFYNNEISEKSEIFDDQFSVERPDGSNFTLKIRSTKLEDSAMYFCASSEEMNTEAFFGQGTRLTVV.

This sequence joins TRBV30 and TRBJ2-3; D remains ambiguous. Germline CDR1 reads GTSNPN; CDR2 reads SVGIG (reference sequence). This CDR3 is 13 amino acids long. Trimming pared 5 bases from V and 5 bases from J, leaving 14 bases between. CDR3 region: CAWDSQLEDTQYF. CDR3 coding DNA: TGTGCCTGGGACTCTCAACTGGAAGATACGCAGTATTTT.

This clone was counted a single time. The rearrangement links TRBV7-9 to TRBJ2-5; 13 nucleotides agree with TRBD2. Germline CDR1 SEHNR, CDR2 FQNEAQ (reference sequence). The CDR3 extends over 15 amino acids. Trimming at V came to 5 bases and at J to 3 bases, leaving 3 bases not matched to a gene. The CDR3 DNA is TGTGCCAGCAGCCACGGACTAGCGGGAGAAGAGACCCAGTACTTC. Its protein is CASSHGLAGEETQYF.

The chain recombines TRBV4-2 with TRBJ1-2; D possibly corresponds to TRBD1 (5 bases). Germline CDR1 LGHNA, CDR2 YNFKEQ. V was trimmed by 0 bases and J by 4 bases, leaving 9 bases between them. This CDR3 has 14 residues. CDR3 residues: CASSQDPTAYGYTF. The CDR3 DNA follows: TGTGCCAGCAGCCAAGATCCGACAGCCTATGGCTACACCTTC.